A selection of T cell receptor beta chains follows, all from one sample in a study of stem cell transplantation in POMP-related autoinflammatory disease. Assay: immunoSEQ multiplex PCR; the TCRdb copy retains only in-frame clones and omits some. The table includes a few thousand clones, more than 85% detected once. Sequencing was performed on CD4+ follicular helper T cells (Tfh) from PBMCs, taken after stem cell transplantation. The receptors were gathered from a human patient with POMP-related autoinflammation and immune dysregulation (PRAID). Certain T cells may be donor cells from the graft. Both conserved end residues are part of each CDR3. A D gene is named only where the DNA matches it firmly. Some rows have no size entry. The others give once, few or many, or a class for an expanded clone.

clone size,CDR3 length,V gene,D gene,J gene,CDR3 protein,CDR3 DNA
-,15,TRBV5-8,TRBD1,TRBJ2-7,CASSLPGQGNYEQYF,TGTGCCAGCAGCTTGCCCGGACAGGGAAACTACGAGCAGTACTTC
-,14,TRBV15,-,TRBJ2-1,CATSRVADGSEQFF,TGTGCCACCAGCAGAGTGGCTGACGGGTCTGAGCAGTTCTTC
once,16,TRBV28,-,TRBJ2-3,CASSSSREGSGDTQYF,-
-,14,TRBV15,-,TRBJ2-2,CATSRQTDTGELFF,TGTGCCACCAGCAGACAAACCGATACCGGGGAGCTGTTTTTT
-,13,TRBV24-1,-,TRBJ1-5,CATSLDSNQPQHF,TGTGCCACCAGTCTAGATAGCAATCAGCCCCAGCATTTT
-,16,TRBV5-5,-,TRBJ1-6,CASSPSSSSYNSPLHF,TGTGCCAGCAGCCCGAGCTCGAGCTCCTATAATTCACCCCTCCACTTT
-,15,TRBV28,-,TRBJ2-5,CASSGSLDRLKTQYF,TGTGCCAGCAGTGGATCCCTTGACAGGCTAAAGACCCAGTACTTC
-,16,TRBV3-1/TRBV3-2,TRBD1,TRBJ1-6,CASSQGAGTGYSPLHF,TGTGCCAGCAGCCAAGGGGCCGGGACAGGGTATTCACCCCTCCACTTT
-,17,TRBV10-1,TRBD2,TRBJ2-2,CASSESNAGGRTGELFF,TGCGCCAGCAGTGAGTCAAACGCGGGAGGTCGCACCGGGGAGCTGTTTTTT
-,14,TRBV28,-,TRBJ1-4,CASGAPGTNEKLFF,TGTGCCAGCGGAGCTCCCGGAACTAATGAAAAACTGTTTTTT
-,14,TRBV5-1,-,TRBJ2-2,CASSLWENTGELFF,TGCGCCAGCAGCTTGTGGGAGAACACCGGGGAGCTGTTTTTT
-,15,TRBV19,-,TRBJ1-1,CASSAGPSPDTEAFF,TGTGCCAGTAGTGCTGGACCCTCCCCTGACACTGAAGCTTTCTTT
-,15,TRBV29-1,-,TRBJ2-5,CSVGGTAAFGETQYF,TGCAGCGTTGGAGGGACCGCTGCATTCGGGGAGACCCAGTACTTC
-,14,TRBV5-5,-,TRBJ2-1,CASTYLQGNRVSFF,TGTGCCAGCACATACCTTCAAGGGAACAGAGTCAGTTTCTTC
-,14,TRBV18,TRBD1,TRBJ1-1,CASSLQGASTEAFF,TGTGCCAGCTCACTACAGGGGGCCTCCACTGAAGCTTTCTTT
-,14,TRBV19,TRBD1,TRBJ1-2,CASRPGGADYGYTF,TGTGCCAGTAGACCAGGGGGCGCAGACTATGGCTACACCTTC
-,15,TRBV7-8,TRBD2,TRBJ2-3,CASVKGAGVSDTQYF,TGTGCCAGCGTAAAAGGGGCGGGAGTTTCAGATACGCAGTATTTT
-,14,TRBV9,-,TRBJ1-6,CASSVDGWDSPLHF,TGTGCCAGCAGCGTAGACGGGTGGGATTCACCCCTCCACTTT
-,15,TRBV5-4,TRBD1,TRBJ2-7,CASSSGTADLYEQYF,TGTGCCAGCAGCTCCGGGACAGCCGACCTTTACGAGCAGTACTTC